Included here is one T cell receptor beta chain sequence, with context. These data belong to a study of shared clonotypes between healthy human individuals. The assay was immunoSEQ multiplex PCR, and TCRdb's table has in-frame clones only and misses some. The data hold 650,000 to 800,000 clones, with about 92% observed a single time. Naivety among CD8 cells was defined by CD45RO negativity and positive CCR7 selection, thereby excluding terminally differentiated effector memory CD45RA+ cells. The CDR3 runs to 17 residues. Germline loops: CDR1 SGHAT, CDR2 FQNNGV. The V and J ends lost 1 base and 0 bases respectively, with 15 bases between them.

This chain links TRBV11-2 with TRBJ1-2, with D possibly matching TRBD1 (6 bases). Sequencing input: naive CD8+ T cells sorted from blood. The clonotype comes from a young man in good health. The CDR3 nucleotides read TGTGCCAGCAGCTTAGCGACAGGAGGAGAGACTAACTATGGCTACACCTTC. Translating it yields CASSLATGGETNYGYTF.